This T cell receptor (beta chain) was captured by sequencing in a study of cytomegalovirus exposure and HLA in healthy donors. Germline assignment: CDR1 SNHLY and CDR2 FYNNEI. The CDR3 is made up of 15 amino acids. Trimming pared 2 bases from V and 6 bases from J, leaving 17 bases between. A remark on this clone: Its target is unknown.

Researchers ran the PCR with 60 Vbeta and 13 Jbeta primers. Data came from immunoSEQ multiplex PCR; TCRdb stores just in-frame clones and leaves some out. This table holds some 150,000 clones, about four fifths found once. General study findings and limits: Some TCR beta chains (around 180 of them) were listed as cytomegalovirus-associated.

The rearrangement uses TRBV2 and TRBJ2-7; D unresolved. The sequencing sample was made of PBMCs. This TCR was recovered from a middle-aged man in good health and CMV-seropositive. Here the CDR3 DNA reads TGTGCCAGCAGTGAAATCTGGCTAGTAGAAAGCGAGCAGTACTTC. Translated, it gives CASSEIWLVESEQYF. Full variable domain (missing parts from reference TRBV2 and TRBJ2-7): EPEVTQTPSHQVTQMGQEVILRCVPISNHLYFYWYRQILGQKVEFLVSFYNNEISEKSEIFDDQFSVERPDGSNFTLKIRSTKLEDSAMYFCASSEIWLVESEQYFGPGTRLTVT.